This T cell receptor (beta chain) was identified in a study of T cell responses to AZD1222 COVID-19 vaccine. This CDR3 has 13 amino acids. Germline CDR1 and CDR2: MNHEY and SMNVEV (reference sequence). Trimming took off 2 bases at V and 7 bases at J, with 9 bases between the two ends. TCRdb's table, derived via immunoSEQ multiplex PCR, lists solely in-frame clones and lacks some. Of about 130,000 clones listed, over 75% are singletons. This clonotype originated in an adult in good health. The material sequenced was peripheral blood, taken on day 0 of AZD1222 vaccination. The chain is built from TRBV27 and TRBJ2-1; D not resolved. CDR3 residues: CASSLNRYNEQFF. The CDR3, as DNA: TGTGCCAGCAGTTTAAACCGCTATAATGAGCAGTTCTTC.